The next 18 T cell receptor beta chains were all read from a single sample in a study of graft-versus-host responses after intestinal transplantation. The assay was immunoSEQ multiplex PCR, and TCRdb's table has in-frame clones only and misses some. The sample lists 90,000 to 150,000 clones; 90% to 95% were seen once. The antigens these receptors bind are not known. Sample: unstimulated CD4+ T cells sorted from spleen or lymph node cells, taken before intestinal transplant. The receptors were gathered from a human donor who received an intestinal transplant.

The chain carries TRBV27 and TRBJ2-7; D may be TRBD1 or TRBD2 (5 bases each). Germline V gene sequence: CDR1 MNHEY, CDR2 SMNVEV (reference sequence). The CDR3 runs to 14 residues. V lost 5 bases and J lost 7, with 18 bases in between. CDR3 sequence reads: CASSPWDARGEQYF. DNA of the CDR3: TGTGCCAGCAGTCCCTGGGACGCCAGAGGTGAGCAGTACTTC.

The chain joins TRBV10-3 to TRBJ2-3, with D possibly TRBD2 on 7 matching bases. The V gene lost 10 bases and the J gene lost 7 bases, with 24 bases spanning the gap. CDR3 length: 15 amino acids. The germline CDR1 and CDR2 sequences are ENHRY and SYGVKD. CDR3: CATAAGASTSNTQYF. CDR3 DNA: TGTGCCACGGCGGCGGGGGCTAGCACATCGAATACGCAGTATTTT.

The chain links TRBV5-1 to TRBJ2-5; 7 nucleotides align to TRBD2. CDR3 length: 13 residues. Germline loops: CDR1 SGHRS, CDR2 YFSETQ. Trimming took 0 bases from V and 4 from J; bases not matched to a gene: 0. The CDR3 bases are TGCGCCAGCAGCTTGGCTAGCGGAGAGACCCAGTACTTC. It is translated as CASSLASGETQYF.

The chain uses TRBV29-1 and TRBJ2-1, with TRBD2 as a possible D gene (5 bases). CDR3 length: 14 amino acids. Germline V gene sequence: CDR1 SQVTM, CDR2 ANQGSEA. V shed 0 bases and J shed 6 bases, with 12 bases lying between them. The CDR3 reads CSVEDRRRPNEQFF. The CDR3 bases are TGCAGCGTTGAAGATAGGAGGCGACCCAATGAGCAGTTCTTC.

The chain employs TRBV30 and TRBJ2-7, with a possible D match to TRBD2 (5 bases). Trimming cost V 0 bases and J 0 bases, with 15 bases left between them. There are 16 residues in the CDR3. The germline V gene has CDR1 GTSNPN and CDR2 SVGIG (reference sequence). CDR3 loop: CAWSVPRGIGSYEQYF. The CDR3 region has the DNA TGTGCCTGGAGTGTACCCCGGGGAATTGGCTCCTACGAGCAGTACTTC.

The CDR3 here is CASSLSDLNTEAFF. DNA for the CDR3: TGCGCCAGCAGCTTGTCAGACCTGAACACTGAAGCTTTCTTT. The rearrangement joins TRBV5-1 to TRBJ1-1; D is unclear. The CDR3 consists of 14 residues. CDR1 is SGHRS and CDR2 is YFSETQ in the germline V gene. The germline V and J ends were trimmed by 1 base and 0 bases, with 7 bases remaining between them.

The chain has TRBV5-1 and TRBJ2-1; 14 bases align to TRBD2. The length of the CDR3 is 15 residues. With V trimmed by 5 bases and J by 10 bases, 8 bases remained unmatched. The germline V gene encodes CDR1 SGHRS and CDR2 YFSETQ. The CDR3 loop reads CASSRGTSGSYEQFF. The CDR3 nucleotides read TGCGCCAGCAGTCGCGGGACTAGCGGGAGTTACGAGCAGTTCTTC. Filled out from reference TRBV5-1 and TRBJ2-1, the complete variable domain reads KAGVTQTPRYLIKTRGQQVTLSCSPISGHRSVSWYQQTPGQGLQFLFEYFSETQRNKGNFPGRFSGRQFSNSRSEMNVSTLELGDSALYLCASSRGTSGSYEQFFGPGTRLTVL.

The chain couples TRBV7-8 to TRBJ1-1; D gene unclear. CDR1 is SGHVS, CDR2 FQNEAQ, per germline. V lost 1 base, J lost 5 bases, and 8 bases lay in between. The length of the CDR3 is 13 residues. The CDR3 protein is CASSLDSGTEAFF. In nucleotides, the CDR3 is TGTGCCAGCAGCTTAGACAGTGGGACTGAAGCTTTCTTT.

The chain has TRBV5-1 and TRBJ2-2; TRBD2 aligns across 7 bases. The length of the CDR3 is 14 residues. Germline CDR1 SGHRS, CDR2 YFSETQ. The ends lost 4 bases at V and 8 bases at J; junction bases unmatched: 8. CDR3 in amino acids: CASSRLAPWGELFF. The CDR3 DNA follows: TGCGCCAGCAGCCGACTAGCCCCGTGGGGGGAGCTGTTTTTT.

The chain joins TRBV5-1 to TRBJ1-1; 7 bases are a match to TRBD1. With V trimmed by 4 bases and J by 1 base, 4 bases remained unmatched. The CDR3 spans 14 residues. Germline assignment: CDR1 SGHRS and CDR2 YFSETQ. The CDR3 spells CASSQGGANTEAFF. CDR3 sequence (DNA): TGCGCCAGCAGCCAGGGGGGGGCGAACACTGAAGCTTTCTTT.

The chain carries TRBV4-1 and TRBJ2-1, with D tentatively TRBD2 (6 bases). The CDR3 extends over 15 amino acids. Germline CDR1 reads MGHRA; CDR2 reads YSYEKL. V lost 0 bases, J lost 1 base, and 7 bases lay in between. CDR3: CASSQDRESYNEQFF. As DNA, the CDR3 is TGCGCCAGCAGCCAAGATCGGGAGTCCTACAATGAGCAGTTCTTC.

The chain recombines TRBV7-8 with TRBJ2-2; 13 nucleotides match TRBD2. V gave up 5 bases and J gave up 4 bases; unmatched junction bases: 4. The CDR3 has 16 amino acids. The germline CDR1 and CDR2 sequences are SGHVS and FQNEAQ. DNA for the CDR3: TGTGCCAGCAGCCCCCGGACTAGCGGGAGCACCGGGGAGCTGTTTTTT. As protein: CASSPRTSGSTGELFF.

The chain is built from TRBV6-5 and TRBJ1-3; the D is unclear. Germline CDR1 is MNHEY and CDR2 is SVGAGI. Deletions cut 7 bases from V and 3 bases from J, with 10 bases between. The CDR3 sequence is 13 residues long. In DNA, the CDR3 is TGTGCCAGCACCGTGAAGCTTGGAAACACCATATATTTT. Translated, it gives CASTVKLGNTIYF.

The rearrangement uses TRBV9 and TRBJ1-2; a possible D gene is TRBD1 (5 bases). The V end lost 0 bases, the J end lost 4 bases, and 10 bases lay between the germline ends. Germline values: CDR1 SGDLS, CDR2 YYNGEE. The CDR3 runs to 14 residues. In DNA form, the CDR3 reads TGTGCCAGCAGCGTAGAACAGGCCTTCTATGGCTACACCTTC. It translates to CASSVEQAFYGYTF. The full variable domain, in which reference TRBV9 and TRBJ1-2 provide the parts outside the CDR3, is DSGVTQTPKHLITATGQRVTLRCSPRSGDLSVYWYQQSLDQGLQFLIQYYNGEERAKGNILERFSAQQFPDLHSELNLSSLELGDSALYFCASSVEQAFYGYTFGSGTRLTVV.

The CDR3 loop reads CASRPTGETEAFF. The CDR3 bases are TGCGCCAGCCGACCGACAGGGGAGACTGAAGCTTTCTTT. V is TRBV5-1 and J is TRBJ1-1, with 8 bases fitting TRBD1. Germline V gene data show CDR1 as SGHRS and CDR2 as YFSETQ. CDR3 size: 13 residues. V shed 7 bases, J shed 5 bases, and the junction held 7 bases outside the gene matches.

J is TRBJ2-3 and V is TRBV5-1; 7 bases map to TRBD1. This CDR3 has 16 amino acids. From germline, CDR1 is SGHRS and CDR2 YFSETQ. J was trimmed by 1 base and V by 0 bases; bases with no gene match: 5. The CDR3 DNA reads TGCGCCAGCAGCTTGGGGTGGACAGGAGGCACAGATACGCAGTATTTT. It specifies CASSLGWTGGTDTQYF.

This clone was counted a few times. V is TRBV4-2 and J is TRBJ2-7, with D possibly matching TRBD1 (6 bases). Trimming stripped 4 bases from V and 5 bases from J, with 9 bases between. This CDR3 has 12 residues. CDR1 is LGHNA, CDR2 YNFKEQ, per germline. The CDR3 protein is CASSPSGDEQYF. The DNA for the CDR3 is TGTGCCAGCAGCCCGTCAGGGGACGAGCAGTACTTC.

J is TRBJ2-7 and V is TRBV4-2, with 8 bases aligning to TRBD1. There are 13 residues in the CDR3. Germline-derived CDR1 and CDR2 are LGHNA and YNFKEQ. J was trimmed by 3 bases and V by 3 bases; bases with no gene match: 1. CDR3 loop: CASSHDRGYEQYF. Written as DNA, the CDR3 is TGTGCCAGCAGCCATGACAGGGGCTACGAGCAGTACTTC.